A single T cell receptor (beta chain) is shown here with its context. Its specificity is not known. Six healthy women, forming three identical twin pairs, donated samples. Per the germline V gene, CDR1 is SGDLS and CDR2 is YYNGEE. V lost 3 bases, J lost 6 bases, and 9 bases stayed unmatched. CDR3 length: 15 amino acids. These data are taken from a study of identical twins' blood T cells. Points from the study as a whole: Twins reportedly had markedly more similar V usage than unrelated donors, even among out-of-frame TCRbeta clonotypes.

Each TCR cDNA library carried sample-specific barcodes on both ends. In the original workflow: Each library had about 2.2 to 3.6 million CDR3 reads and about 85,000 to nearly 500,000 clonotypes. TCRdb used MiXCR to reprocess the 5' RACE reads, holding one entry per CDR3 protein. The V and J calls were not made by the authors but by TCRdb's processing. The sample includes fewer than 450,000 distinct CDR3 sequences, more than 25% of them seen just once. The sequencing sample was made of PBMCs. The sequence was obtained from a woman between 18 and 55 years old in good health. The V call is TRBV9, the J call TRBJ1-1; 9 bases match TRBD1. The CDR3 bases are TGTGCCAGCAGCGCCGGGACAGGGAGAGGAGCTGAAGCTTTCTTT. It codes for CASSAGTGRGAEAFF.